A single sample gave rise to the 2 T cell receptor beta chains below, sequenced in a study of blood T cell repertoires in COVID-19 (TCRdb year 2020). The library was generated by the immunoSEQ multiplex PCR assay. This is the immuneACCESS table as TCRdb keeps it, with only in-frame sequences that have V and J called. A part of the clones is gone; compared with another copy, unresolved V genes explain less than half, and the rest is unexplained. In all, the sample holds around 180,000 clones, and 88% of those were seen once. The ten most abundant clones make up roughly 24% of the sample. Sequencing was performed on peripheral blood. These receptors came from a man in his 60s with acute or convalescent COVID-19.

The chain is built from TRBV19 and TRBJ1-1; 7 bases map to TRBD1. J gave up 1 base and V 1 base, and 6 bases lay outside the gene matches. This CDR3 has 16 amino acids. In germline, CDR1 is LNHDA, CDR2 SQIVND (reference sequence). The CDR3 region is CASSIVGTVGNTEAFF. The CDR3, as DNA: TGTGCCAGTAGTATAGTAGGGACAGTTGGGAACACTGAAGCTTTCTTT.

This sequence joins TRBV12-5 and TRBJ1-5; D remains unclear. CDR1 is LGHNT and CDR2 is FRNRAP in the germline V gene. V was shortened by 5 bases and J by 5 bases, with 7 bases between the two germline ends. The CDR3 sequence is 12 residues long. CDR3 nucleotides: TGTGCTAGTGGTGTGCCAGATCAGCCCCAGCATTTT. Its translation is CASGVPDQPQHF.